This passage covers 27 T cell receptor beta chains from one sample sequenced in a study of cytomegalovirus exposure and HLA in healthy donors. PCR used 60 Vbeta primers and 13 Jbeta primers. Only in-frame clones appear in the TCRdb table, and some are missing; sequencing was by immunoSEQ multiplex PCR. This table holds 45,000 to 65,000 clones, less than 75% found once. Sequencing was done on a sample of PBMCs. The source is a woman between 50 and 59 years old in good health and CMV-seropositive.

This chain uses TRBV2 with TRBJ2-1; D gene uncertain. V was trimmed by 4 bases and J by 7 bases, leaving 14 bases between them. The CDR3 length is 14 residues. Germline CDR1 is SNHLY and CDR2 is FYNNEI. CDR3 region: CASSGGLARNEQFF. The CDR3 DNA sequence: TGTGCCAGCAGTGGTGGGTTAGCCAGAAATGAGCAGTTCTTC. The entire variable domain, with the rest obtained from reference TRBV2 and TRBJ2-1, is as follows: EPEVTQTPSHQVTQMGQEVILRCVPISNHLYFYWYRQILGQKVEFLVSFYNNEISEKSEIFDDQFSVERPDGSNFTLKIRSTKLEDSAMYFCASSGGLARNEQFFGPGTRLTVL.

The chain couples TRBV5-1 to TRBJ2-5; the match to TRBD2 covers 9 bases. The V segment lost 0 bases and the J segment 2 bases; nucleotides outside the gene matches: 2. The germline gives CDR1 SGHRS, CDR2 YFSETQ. This CDR3 has 15 residues. This CDR3 is CASSLVTSGQETQYF. The CDR3 DNA is TGCGCCAGCAGCTTGGTGACTAGCGGTCAAGAGACCCAGTACTTC. Full variable domain (missing parts from reference TRBV5-1 and TRBJ2-5): KAGVTQTPRYLIKTRGQQVTLSCSPISGHRSVSWYQQTPGQGLQFLFEYFSETQRNKGNFPGRFSGRQFSNSRSEMNVSTLELGDSALYLCASSLVTSGQETQYFGPGTRLLVL.

The CDR3, as DNA: TGTGCCAGCAGTGAAGCGGGGGGGCACAATGAGCAGTTCTTC. This translates into CASSEAGGHNEQFF. This rearrangement joins TRBV6-4 to TRBJ2-1; 10 nucleotides align to TRBD2. V shed 3 bases and J 5 bases; nucleotides not matched to a gene: 1. The CDR3 extends over 14 amino acids. CDR1 and CDR2 (germline): MRHNA, SNTAGT.

The chain employs TRBV27 and TRBJ1-1, with 7 bases matching TRBD1. The CDR3 consists of 13 residues. V was pared by 6 bases and J by 8 bases, with 9 bases of the junction left unmatched. CDR1 MNHEY and CDR2 SMNVEV come from the germline V gene (reference sequence). The CDR3 sequence is CASRGTGTVEAFF. The CDR3 DNA sequence: TGTGCCAGCAGGGGGACCGGGACAGTAGAAGCTTTCTTT.

This chain connects TRBV4-3 to TRBJ2-3; 7 nucleotides match TRBD1. CDR3 length: 13 amino acids. V lost 2 bases and J lost 8; bases outside the gene matches: 4. CDR1 and CDR2 from the germline V gene are LGHNA and YSLEER. CDR3 coding DNA: TGCGCCAGCAGCCAAAAGGGGGCCGGTACGCAGTATTTT. It yields the protein CASSQKGAGTQYF.

The chain is built from TRBV18 and TRBJ1-4, with a weak D call TRBD1 (5 bases). Germline loops: CDR1 KGHSH, CDR2 LQKENI. With 4 bases removed from V and 0 bases from J, the gap between germline ends came to 12 bases. This CDR3 comprises 16 residues. The CDR3 region is CASSLVDISTNEKLFF. In DNA form, the CDR3 reads TGTGCCAGCTCACTAGTGGACATTTCAACTAATGAAAAACTGTTTTTT.

This clone has just a few counts. The chain combines TRBV7-3 with TRBJ2-3, with 7 bases matching TRBD2. The CDR3 extends over 15 amino acids. V dropped 8 bases and J dropped 0; count of bases not matched to a gene: 8. From germline, CDR1 is SGHTA and CDR2 FQGTGA. In DNA, the CDR3 is TGTGCCAGCTTACAACGGGGGGAAAGCACAGATACGCAGTATTTT. The encoded protein is CASLQRGESTDTQYF.

The J gene is TRBJ1-1, the V gene TRBV29-1, with D possibly TRBD1 on 6 matching bases. Germline V CDR1 and CDR2: SQVTM, ANQGSEA. This CDR3 has 13 residues. The V end was cut by 3 bases, the J end by 3 bases, with 11 bases between. This CDR3 is CSVDKGGDTEAFF. The DNA for the CDR3 is TGCAGCGTTGATAAAGGGGGTGACACTGAAGCTTTCTTT.

The V and J genes are TRBV4-1 and TRBJ2-1; D gene unclear. The CDR3 length is 16 residues. The germline CDR1 and CDR2 sequences are MGHRA and YSYEKL. V lost 1 base and J 8 bases, leaving 18 bases between the germline ends. The CDR3 nucleotides are TGCGCCAGCAGCCAAGCGTCTCACCCCGGCCTAGATGAGCAGTTCTTC. Protein: CASSQASHPGLDEQFF.

This chain uses TRBV15 with TRBJ2-3, with 11 bases fitting TRBD2. The J segment lost 3 bases and the V segment lost 0 bases, leaving 5 bases of the junction unmatched. Germline CDR1 and CDR2: LNHNV and YYDKDF (reference sequence). This CDR3 is 17 amino acids long. CDR3 nucleotide sequence: TGTGCCACCAGCAGAGATGTGACTAGCGGGAATACAGATACGCAGTATTTT. Its protein is CATSRDVTSGNTDTQYF.

This rearrangement joins TRBV10-3 to TRBJ1-1; a weak D match, TRBD1 (6 bases). The V end was cut by 7 bases, the J end by 4 bases, with 19 bases between. Germline V lookup: CDR1 ENHRY, CDR2 SYGVKD. The CDR3 totals 15 residues. The CDR3 is CAIKGTHRVPTEAFF. CDR3 nucleotides: TGTGCCATCAAGGGAACCCACAGGGTTCCCACTGAAGCTTTCTTT.

This clone has just a few counts. The chain combines TRBV10-3 with TRBJ2-7; TRBD2 agrees at 14 bases. The length of the CDR3 is 13 residues. From germline, CDR1 is ENHRY and CDR2 SYGVKD. After removal of 9 bases from V and 6 bases from J, the junction contained 4 bases not matched to a gene. The CDR3 sequence: CAMGLAGVGEQYF. The CDR3 DNA follows: TGTGCCATGGGACTAGCGGGAGTCGGCGAGCAGTACTTC.

The chain uses TRBV14 and TRBJ1-3, with D uncertain. Germline V gives CDR1 SGHDN, CDR2 FVKESK. Deletions cut 4 bases from V and 0 bases from J, with 13 bases between. This CDR3 has 16 residues. DNA of the CDR3: TGTGCCAGCAGCCCACCAGGCTTTAGCTCTGGAAACACCATATATTTT. Translated: CASSPPGFSSGNTIYF.

Only a few counts were recorded for this clone. This chain joins TRBV4-3 and TRBJ2-3; D perhaps matches TRBD2 (5 bases). Germline V lookup: CDR1 LGHNA, CDR2 YSLEER. The CDR3 is 15 amino acids. Trimming removed 1 base from V and 0 bases from J, with 8 bases in between. DNA for the CDR3: TGCGCCAGCAGCCAAGGGACTGTTAGCACAGATACGCAGTATTTT. Translated, it gives CASSQGTVSTDTQYF.

This clone was recorded only once. The genes are TRBV6-1 and TRBJ1-2; D call uncertain. The V end lost 8 bases, the J end lost 4 bases, and 17 bases lay between the germline ends. The CDR3 consists of 14 residues. CDR1 and CDR2 (germline): MNHNS, SASEGT. CDR3 in DNA: TGTGCCAGCCGATCCGGCCTAGAGGGCTATGGCTACACCTTC. As protein: CASRSGLEGYGYTF.

J is TRBJ2-7 and V is TRBV2; D is perhaps TRBD1 (5 bases). Deletions cut 6 bases from V and 1 base from J, with 13 bases between. CDR1 SNHLY and CDR2 FYNNEI come from the germline V gene. The CDR3 length is 14 residues. The CDR3, as DNA: TGTGCCAGCAGAGCCTGGACATCTTCCTACGAGCAGTACTTC. Translated, it gives CASRAWTSSYEQYF.

With respect to this clone: Other DNA sequences of this sample code for an identical CDR3. The chain links TRBV9 to TRBJ2-7; possible D gene TRBD1, 7 bases. The germline V gene encodes CDR1 SGDLS and CDR2 YYNGEE. The CDR3 extends over 16 amino acids. Deletions cut 0 bases from V and 7 bases from J, with 20 bases between. The CDR3 sequence: CASSVAPLAGGREQYF. The CDR3 DNA follows: TGTGCCAGCAGCGTAGCCCCCCTAGCAGGGGGGCGGGAGCAGTACTTC.

This clone was picked up a small number of times. This chain joins TRBV2 and TRBJ1-4, with 7 bases aligning to TRBD1. This CDR3 has 15 amino acids. The trim removed 4 bases at V and 8 bases at J, leaving 10 bases unmatched. CDR1 SNHLY and CDR2 FYNNEI come from the germline V gene. The CDR3: CASSAGQPRGEKLFF. CDR3 bases: TGTGCCAGCAGTGCGGGACAGCCGAGGGGGGAAAAACTGTTTTTT.

This sequence joins TRBV7-8 and TRBJ2-1; 9 nucleotides match TRBD2. Per germline, CDR1 SGHVS and CDR2 FQNEAQ. Trimming removed 5 bases from V and 2 bases from J; junction bases left unmatched: 10. The CDR3 sequence is 17 residues long. CDR3 sequence (DNA): TGTGCCAGCAGCCCCCCCCCGACTAGCGGCCCCTACAATGAGCAGTTCTTC. This gives the protein CASSPPPTSGPYNEQFF.

This clone is a singleton in its sample. This sequence joins TRBV7-2 and TRBJ1-3; D remains ambiguous. The ends were cut back, 4 bases at V and 4 bases at J, with 5 bases in the middle. CDR1 SGHTA and CDR2 FQGNSA come from the germline V gene. The CDR3 loop spans 12 amino acids. The CDR3 DNA follows: TGTGCCAGCAGCTCAACAGGAAACACCATATATTTT. Translated, it gives CASSSTGNTIYF.

This clone was recorded once. The rearrangement links TRBV30 to TRBJ1-1; D unclear. The germline V and J ends were trimmed by 2 bases and 3 bases, with 4 bases remaining between them. Germline CDR1 GTSNPN, CDR2 SVGIG (reference sequence). The CDR3 runs 11 residues. The CDR3 DNA follows: TGTGCCTGGAGTCGAGACACTGAAGCTTTCTTT. This sequence encodes CAWSRDTEAFF.

V usage is TRBV7-9 and J usage is TRBJ2-5; a possible D gene is TRBD1 (6 bases). Germline-derived CDR1 and CDR2 are SEHNR and FQNEAQ (reference sequence). The V gene lost 5 bases and the J gene lost 1 base, with 17 bases spanning the gap. The CDR3 sequence is 16 residues long. The CDR3 protein is CASSPSGTPIQETQYF. DNA of the CDR3: TGTGCCAGCAGCCCCTCCGGGACACCTATCCAAGAGACCCAGTACTTC.

CDR3 nucleotides: TGTGCCAGCAAAAAAGGAGTATCCTATGGCTACACCTTC. Translated, it gives CASKKGVSYGYTF. The rearrangement uses TRBV2 and TRBJ1-2, with D unclear. The CDR3 consists of 13 residues. Germline CDR1 and CDR2: SNHLY and FYNNEI. Trimming stripped 7 bases from V and 4 bases from J, with 13 bases between.

V is TRBV27 and J is TRBJ1-1; D possibly corresponds to TRBD1 (6 bases). Trimming removed 6 bases from V and 1 base from J, with 12 bases in between. The CDR3 extends over 14 amino acids. Germline CDR1 MNHEY, CDR2 SMNVEV (reference sequence). CDR3 in amino acids: CASSLRTANTEAFF. The CDR3 DNA sequence: TGTGCCAGCAGCCTGAGGACAGCGAACACTGAAGCTTTCTTT.

The CDR3 nucleotides read TGTGCCAGCAGTAACAGGGGCTATGGCTACACCTTC. Its translation: CASSNRGYGYTF. V is TRBV6-6 and J is TRBJ1-2, with 7 bases lining up with TRBD1. CDR3 length: 12 amino acids. The ends lost 5 bases at V and 4 bases at J; junction bases unmatched: 1. Germline values: CDR1 MNHNY, CDR2 SVGAGI (reference sequence).

The V call is TRBV6-1, the J call TRBJ2-1; 11 nucleotides agree with TRBD2. The germline V gene has CDR1 MNHNS and CDR2 SASEGT. This CDR3 is built from 17 residues. V lost 0 bases, J lost 9 bases, and 10 bases stayed unmatched. DNA of the CDR3: TGTGCCAGCAGTGAAGCCCAGGGACTAGCGGAGGAAAGTGAGCAGTTCTTC. It specifies CASSEAQGLAEESEQFF.

Here the CDR3 DNA reads TGTGCCAGCAGTTACAAGGGGGCTAGCGGGAGCCACGAGCAGTACTTC. This translates into CASSYKGASGSHEQYF. The chain links TRBV6-6 to TRBJ2-7, with 10 bases that match TRBD2. This CDR3 has 16 amino acids. Losses at the gene ends were 2 bases for V and 5 bases for J; bases not matched to a gene: 9. Germline V gives CDR1 MNHNY, CDR2 SVGAGI (reference sequence).